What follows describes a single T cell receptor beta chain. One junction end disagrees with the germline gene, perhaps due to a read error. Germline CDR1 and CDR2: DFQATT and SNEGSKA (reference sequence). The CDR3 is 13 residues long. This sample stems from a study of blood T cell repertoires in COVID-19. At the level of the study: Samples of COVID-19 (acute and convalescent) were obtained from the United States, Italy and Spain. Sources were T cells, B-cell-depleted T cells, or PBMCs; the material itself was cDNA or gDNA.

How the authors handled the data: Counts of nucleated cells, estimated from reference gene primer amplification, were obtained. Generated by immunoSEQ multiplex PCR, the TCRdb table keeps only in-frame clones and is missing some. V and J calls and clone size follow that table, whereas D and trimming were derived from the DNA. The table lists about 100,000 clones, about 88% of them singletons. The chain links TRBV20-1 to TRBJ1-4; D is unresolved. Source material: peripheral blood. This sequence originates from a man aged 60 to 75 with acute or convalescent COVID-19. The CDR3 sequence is CSASPTAGLFPSF. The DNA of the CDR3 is TGCAGTGCTAGTCCCACAGCTGGACTTTTTCCCTCCTTT.